What follows describes a single T cell receptor (beta chain). This entry is derived from a study of CD8 T cells in Susac syndrome. Peripheral blood CD8+ and CD4+ T cells were profiled by TCR beta sequencing. With random hexamers, 0.5 to 1 ug RNA was reverse transcribed. Amplification of TCR beta CDR3 used immunoSEQ multiplex PCR across 54 Vbeta and 13 Jbeta. In TCRdb, the immunoSEQ multiplex PCR reads were re-called with MiXCR into one record per CDR3 protein. The table records about 300,000 distinct CDR3 sequences, 92% of them present only once. There are 14 residues in the CDR3. Germline CDR1 is DFQATT and CDR2 is SNEGSKA (reference sequence). The trim removed 6 bases at V and 6 bases at J, leaving 11 bases unmatched.

V is TRBV20-1 and J is TRBJ2-1, with 7 bases lining up with TRBD2. Sample: CD4+ T cells from PBMCs. This TCR derives from a human donor with multiple sclerosis. CDR3 sequence: CSAGTTTGGNEQFF. CDR3 nucleotides: TGCAGTGCGGGGACTACCACGGGTGGCAATGAGCAGTTCTTC.